The source of this T cell receptor beta chain is a study of blood T cell repertoires in COVID-19. Across the whole study: The origin of the acute and convalescent COVID-19 samples was the United States, Italy and Spain. The analysed material was cDNA or gDNA that came from T cells, B-cell-depleted T cells, or PBMCs.

Between the trimmed V and J ends, which lost 0 bases and 0 bases, there was a span of 11 bases. The length of the CDR3 is 16 residues. Germline CDR1 is SGHDT and CDR2 is YYEEEE. This clone showed up just once. Repertoires were generated with immunoSEQ multiplex PCR, while TCRdb's copy carries only in-frame clones and drops some. This table has around 59,000 clones, approximately 79% appearing once. This chain connects TRBV5-6 to TRBJ2-3; D is unresolved. The receptor comes from a human donor in a cohort sampled during active COVID-19. Sequenced material: peripheral blood. The DNA for the CDR3 is TGTGCCAGCAGCTTGGTCCGGTTTGCTAGCACAGATACGCAGTATTTT. This sequence encodes CASSLVRFASTDTQYF.